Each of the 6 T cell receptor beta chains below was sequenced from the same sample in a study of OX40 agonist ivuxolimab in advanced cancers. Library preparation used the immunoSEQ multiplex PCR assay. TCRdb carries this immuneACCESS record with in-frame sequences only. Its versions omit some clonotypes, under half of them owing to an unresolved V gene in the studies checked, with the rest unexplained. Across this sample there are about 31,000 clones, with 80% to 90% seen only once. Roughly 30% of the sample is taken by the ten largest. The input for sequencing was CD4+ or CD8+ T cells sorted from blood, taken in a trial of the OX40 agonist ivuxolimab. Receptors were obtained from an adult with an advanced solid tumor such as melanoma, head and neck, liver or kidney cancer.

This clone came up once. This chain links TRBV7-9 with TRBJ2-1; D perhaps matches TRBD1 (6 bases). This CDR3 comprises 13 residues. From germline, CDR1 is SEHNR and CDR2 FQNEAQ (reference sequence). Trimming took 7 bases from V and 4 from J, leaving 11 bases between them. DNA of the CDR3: TGTGCCAGCAACAGGGAGTGGTACAATGAGCAGTTCTTC. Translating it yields CASNREWYNEQFF.

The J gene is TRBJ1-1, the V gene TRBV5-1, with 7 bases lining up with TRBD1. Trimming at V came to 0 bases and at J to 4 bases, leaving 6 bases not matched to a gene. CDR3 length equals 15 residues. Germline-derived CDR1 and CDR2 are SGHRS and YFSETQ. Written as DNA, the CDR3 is TGCGCCAGCAGCTTGGGGACAGGTCCATTCACTGAAGCTTTCTTT. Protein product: CASSLGTGPFTEAFF.

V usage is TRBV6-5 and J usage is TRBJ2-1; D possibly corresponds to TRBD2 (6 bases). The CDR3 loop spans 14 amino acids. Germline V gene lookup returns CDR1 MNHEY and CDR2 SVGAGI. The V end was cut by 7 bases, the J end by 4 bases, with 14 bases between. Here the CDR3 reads CASNRRGSYNEQFF. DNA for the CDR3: TGTGCCAGCAATCGCCGGGGGTCTTACAATGAGCAGTTCTTC.

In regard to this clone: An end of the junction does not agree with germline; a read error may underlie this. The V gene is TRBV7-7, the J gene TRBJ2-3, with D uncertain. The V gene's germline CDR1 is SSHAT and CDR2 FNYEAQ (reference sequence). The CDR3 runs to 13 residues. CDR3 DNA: TGTGCTAGCAGCTCCCTTGGCACAGATACGCAGTATTTT. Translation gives CASSSLGTDTQYF.

The DNA of the CDR3 is TGTGCCAGCAGCGTAGGTGGGGGGGCTGATGAGCAGTTCTTC. This sequence encodes CASSVGGGADEQFF. V is TRBV9 and J is TRBJ2-1; D may be TRBD2 (7 bases). V was cut by 0 bases and J by 8 bases, with 12 bases left in between. From germline, CDR1 is SGDLS and CDR2 YYNGEE. This CDR3 is 14 amino acids long. Combining the CDR3 with reference TRBV9 and TRBJ2-1 gives the whole variable domain DSGVTQTPKHLITATGQRVTLRCSPRSGDLSVYWYQQSLDQGLQFLIQYYNGEERAKGNILERFSAQQFPDLHSELNLSSLELGDSALYFCASSVGGGADEQFFGPGTRLTVL.

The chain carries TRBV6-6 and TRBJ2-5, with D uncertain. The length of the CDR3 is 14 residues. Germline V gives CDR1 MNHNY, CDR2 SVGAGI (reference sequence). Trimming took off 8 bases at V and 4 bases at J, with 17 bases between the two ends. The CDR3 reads CASLGFRSLETQYF. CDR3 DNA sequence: TGTGCCAGCCTAGGGTTTCGTAGCCTAGAGACCCAGTACTTC.